A single T cell receptor beta chain is shown here with its context. Using ten immunoSEQ deep assay plates, investigators sequenced unsorted PBMC DNA. Methods used by the authors: As immunoSEQ supplied junction-only sequences (without quality scores), filtering differed. Data came from immunoSEQ multiplex PCR; TCRdb stores just in-frame clones and leaves some out. That table gives V, J and clone size, and the DNA gave D and trimming. The sample lists hundreds of thousands of clones, 70% to 80% occurring once. The sample is drawn from a study of shared clonotypes between healthy human individuals. This receptor was identified in a woman aged 40 to 50 in good health. Some clones in this sample may be carry-over from other donors' samples. Sequenced material: PBMCs.

CDR3 sequence (DNA): TGCGCCAGCAGATATTACACAGATACGCAGTATTTT. This encodes CASRYYTDTQYF. This chain connects TRBV10-2 to TRBJ2-3; D ambiguous. The ends were cut back, 6 bases at V and 2 bases at J, with 6 bases in the middle. The CDR3 is 12 amino acids. Germline V gene data show CDR1 as WSHSY and CDR2 as SAAADI.